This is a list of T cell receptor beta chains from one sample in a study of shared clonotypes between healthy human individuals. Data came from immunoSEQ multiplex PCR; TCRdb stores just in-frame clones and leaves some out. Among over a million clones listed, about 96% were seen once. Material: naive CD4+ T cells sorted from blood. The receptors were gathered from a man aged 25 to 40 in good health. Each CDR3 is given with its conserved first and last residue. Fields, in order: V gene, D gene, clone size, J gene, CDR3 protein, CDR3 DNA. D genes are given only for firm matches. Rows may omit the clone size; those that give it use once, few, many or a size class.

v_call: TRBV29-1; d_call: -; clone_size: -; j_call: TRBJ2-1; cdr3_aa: CSVVGSLRDEQFF; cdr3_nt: TGCAGCGTTGTTGGTAGCTTACGGGATGAGCAGTTCTTC
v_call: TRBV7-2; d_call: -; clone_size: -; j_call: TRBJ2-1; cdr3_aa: CASIPFHPDYAYNEQFF; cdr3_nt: TGTGCCAGCATCCCATTCCACCCGGACTACGCTTACAATGAGCAGTTCTTC
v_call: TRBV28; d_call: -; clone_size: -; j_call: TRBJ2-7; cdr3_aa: CASSLTDFYEQYF; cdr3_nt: TGTGCCAGCAGTCTAACAGATTTCTACGAGCAGTACTTC
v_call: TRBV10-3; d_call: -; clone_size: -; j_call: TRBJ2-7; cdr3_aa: CAISGYGSHEQYF; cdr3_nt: TGTGCCATCAGTGGATACGGGTCCCACGAGCAGTACTTC
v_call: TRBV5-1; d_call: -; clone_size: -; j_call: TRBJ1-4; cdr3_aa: CASSLAGGFNEKLFF; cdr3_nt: TGCGCCAGCAGCTTGGCCGGGGGGTTTAATGAAAAACTGTTTTTT
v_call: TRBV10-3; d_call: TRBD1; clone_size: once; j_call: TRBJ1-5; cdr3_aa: CAISSPGQGVKQPQHF; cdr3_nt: TGTGCCATCAGTTCGCCGGGACAGGGGGTAAAACAGCCCCAGCATTTT
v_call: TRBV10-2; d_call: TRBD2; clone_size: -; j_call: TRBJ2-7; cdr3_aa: CASSPIGGRAHEQYF; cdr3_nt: TGCGCCAGCAGTCCCATCGGCGGGAGGGCCCACGAGCAGTACTTC
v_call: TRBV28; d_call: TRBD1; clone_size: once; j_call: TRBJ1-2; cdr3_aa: CASRIRGNYGYTF; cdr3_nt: TGTGCCAGCAGAATCAGGGGGAACTATGGCTACACCTTC
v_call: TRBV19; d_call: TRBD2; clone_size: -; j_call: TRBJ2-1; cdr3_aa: CASSIPRTSGRGGNEQFF; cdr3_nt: TGTGCCAGTAGTATCCCCAGGACTAGCGGGAGGGGAGGCAATGAGCAGTTCTTC
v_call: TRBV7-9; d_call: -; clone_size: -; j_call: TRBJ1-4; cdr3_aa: CASSPRGRDSEKLFF; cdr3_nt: TGTGCCAGCAGTCCCAGGGGAAGGGATAGTGAAAAACTGTTTTTT
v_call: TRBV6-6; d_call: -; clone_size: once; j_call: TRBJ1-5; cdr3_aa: CASSPALTGQPQHF; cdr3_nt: TGTGCCAGCAGCCCCGCCCTGACCGGTCAGCCCCAGCATTTT
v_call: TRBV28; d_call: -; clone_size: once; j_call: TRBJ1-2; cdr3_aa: CASSLRANYGYTF; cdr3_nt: TGTGCCAGCAGTTTGCGGGCTAACTATGGCTACACCTTC
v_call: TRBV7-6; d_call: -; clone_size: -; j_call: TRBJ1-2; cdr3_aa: CASSLAAAPNYGYTF; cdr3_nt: TGTGCCAGCAGCTTAGCGGCAGCTCCTAACTATGGCTACACCTTC
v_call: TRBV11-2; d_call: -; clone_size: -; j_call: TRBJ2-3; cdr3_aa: CASSPIRGTQTSTDTQYF; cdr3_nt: TGTGCCAGCAGCCCCATCCGAGGGACCCAGACCAGCACAGATACGCAGTATTTT
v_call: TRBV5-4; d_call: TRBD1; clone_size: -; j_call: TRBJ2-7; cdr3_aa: CASSRGQESSYEQYF; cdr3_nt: TGTGCCAGCAGCAGAGGACAGGAGAGCTCCTACGAGCAGTACTTC
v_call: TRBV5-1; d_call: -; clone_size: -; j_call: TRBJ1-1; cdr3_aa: CASSLGGPMNTEAFF; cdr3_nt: TGCGCCAGCAGCTTGGGGGGACCGATGAACACTGAAGCTTTCTTT
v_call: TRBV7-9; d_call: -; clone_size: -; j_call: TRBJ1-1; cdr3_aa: CASSPLGDTEAFF; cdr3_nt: TGTGCCAGCAGCCCTCTGGGGGACACTGAAGCTTTCTTT
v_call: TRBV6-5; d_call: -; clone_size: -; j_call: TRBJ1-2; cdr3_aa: CASSLAGFGNGYTF; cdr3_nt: TGTGCCAGTTCACTGGCGGGGTTCGGGAATGGCTACACCTTC
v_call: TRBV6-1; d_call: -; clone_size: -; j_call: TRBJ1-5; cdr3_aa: CASSEDPRQPQHF; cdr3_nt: TGTGCCAGCAGTGAAGACCCGCGACAGCCCCAGCATTTT
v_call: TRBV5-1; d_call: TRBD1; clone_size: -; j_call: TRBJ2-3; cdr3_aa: CASSLDPRTDRDNLADTQYF; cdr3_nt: TGCGCCAGCAGCTTGGACCCCAGGACCGACAGGGACAACCTCGCAGATACGCAGTATTTT
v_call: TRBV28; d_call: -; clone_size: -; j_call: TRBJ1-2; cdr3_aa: CASSLPRDLEYGYTF; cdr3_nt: TGTGCCAGCAGTTTACCTCGGGACTTGGAATATGGCTACACCTTC
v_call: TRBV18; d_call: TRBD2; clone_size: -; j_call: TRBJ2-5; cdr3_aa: CASSRTSGQETQYF; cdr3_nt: TGTGCCAGCTCACGAACTAGCGGCCAAGAGACCCAGTACTTC
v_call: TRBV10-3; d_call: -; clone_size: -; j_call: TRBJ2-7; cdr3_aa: CAISELVSGEQYF; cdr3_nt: TGTGCCATCAGTGAGCTGGTATCGGGCGAGCAGTACTTC
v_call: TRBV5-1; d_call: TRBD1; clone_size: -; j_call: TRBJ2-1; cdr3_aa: CASSLAGQGFEWQFF; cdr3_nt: TGCGCCAGCAGCTTGGCCGGACAGGGGTTTGAATGGCAGTTCTTC
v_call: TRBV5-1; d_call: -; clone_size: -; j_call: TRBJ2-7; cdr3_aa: CASSLAGAGKTYEQYF; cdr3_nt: TGCGCCAGCAGCTTGGCCGGGGCAGGGAAAACCTACGAGCAGTACTTC
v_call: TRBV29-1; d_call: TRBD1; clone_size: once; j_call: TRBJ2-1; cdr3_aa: CSVRDRAPYNEQFF; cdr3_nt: TGCAGCGTGCGAGACAGGGCCCCCTACAATGAGCAGTTCTTC
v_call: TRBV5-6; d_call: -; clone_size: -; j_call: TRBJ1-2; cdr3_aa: CASSLGELGYNYGYTF; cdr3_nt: TGTGCCAGCAGCTTGGGGGAGCTGGGATACAACTATGGCTACACCTTC
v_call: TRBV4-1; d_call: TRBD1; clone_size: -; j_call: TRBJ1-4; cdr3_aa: CASSLETGGGFGNEKLFF; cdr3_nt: TGCGCCAGCAGCCTAGAAACAGGGGGCGGATTTGGTAATGAAAAACTGTTTTTT
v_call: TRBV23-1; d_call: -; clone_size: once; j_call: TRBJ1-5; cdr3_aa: CASSQSAGGNQPQHF; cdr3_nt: TGCGCCAGCAGTCAATCTGCAGGGGGCAATCAGCCCCAGCATTTT
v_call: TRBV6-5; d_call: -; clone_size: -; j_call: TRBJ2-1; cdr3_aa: CASSRRANEQFF; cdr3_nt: TGTGCCAGCAGTCGACGGGCAAATGAGCAGTTCTTC
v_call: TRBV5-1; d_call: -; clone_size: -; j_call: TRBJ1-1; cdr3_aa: CASSLDGLNTEAFF; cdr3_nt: TGCGCCAGCAGCTTGGATGGCCTCAACACTGAAGCTTTCTTT
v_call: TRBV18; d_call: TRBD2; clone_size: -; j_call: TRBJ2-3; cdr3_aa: CASSPYIPGLAGEGGDTQYF; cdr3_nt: TGTGCCAGCTCACCCTACATTCCTGGACTAGCGGGAGAGGGAGGAGATACGCAGTATTTT
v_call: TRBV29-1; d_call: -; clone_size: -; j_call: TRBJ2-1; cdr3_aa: CSVIRGTDEQFF; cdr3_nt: TGCAGCGTTATTAGGGGGACCGATGAGCAGTTCTTC
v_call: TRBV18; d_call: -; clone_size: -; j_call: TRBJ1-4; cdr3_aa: CASSPGLPATNEKLFF; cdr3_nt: TGTGCCAGCTCACCAGGTCTACCGGCAACTAATGAAAAACTGTTTTTT
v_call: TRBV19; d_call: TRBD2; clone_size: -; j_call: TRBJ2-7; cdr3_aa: CASSQASGTYEQYF; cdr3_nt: TGTGCCAGTAGTCAGGCTAGCGGGACCTACGAGCAGTACTTC
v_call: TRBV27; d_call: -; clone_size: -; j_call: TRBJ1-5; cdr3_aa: CASSPLQGTGSNQPQHF; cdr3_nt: TGTGCCAGCAGCCCATTACAGGGAACGGGGAGCAATCAGCCCCAGCATTTT
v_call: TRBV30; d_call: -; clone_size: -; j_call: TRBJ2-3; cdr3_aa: CAWIGVRTQYF; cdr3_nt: TGTGCCTGGATTGGTGTCCGAACGCAGTATTTT
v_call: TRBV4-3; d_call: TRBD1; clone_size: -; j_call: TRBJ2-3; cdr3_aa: CASSQVDRAGWDTQYF; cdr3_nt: TGCGCCAGCAGCCAAGTTGACAGGGCCGGGTGGGATACGCAGTATTTT
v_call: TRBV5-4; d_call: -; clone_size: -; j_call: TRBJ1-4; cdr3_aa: CASSYQNNEKLFF; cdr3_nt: TGTGCCAGCAGCTATCAGAATAATGAAAAACTGTTTTTT
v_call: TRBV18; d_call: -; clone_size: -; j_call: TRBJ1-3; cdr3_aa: CASSPQAGHSGNTIYF; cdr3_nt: TGTGCCAGCTCACCACAAGCGGGTCACTCTGGAAACACCATATATTTT
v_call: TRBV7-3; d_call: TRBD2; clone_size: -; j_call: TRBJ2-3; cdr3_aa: CASSAGTRWADTQYF; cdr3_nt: TGTGCCAGCAGCGCCGGGACTAGGTGGGCAGATACGCAGTATTTT
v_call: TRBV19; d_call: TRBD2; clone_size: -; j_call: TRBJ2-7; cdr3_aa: CASSSSGRTYEQYF; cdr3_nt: TGTGCCAGTAGTTCGAGCGGGAGGACCTACGAGCAGTACTTC
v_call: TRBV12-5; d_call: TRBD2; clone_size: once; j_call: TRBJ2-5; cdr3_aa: CASGTGTSEGETQYF; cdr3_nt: TGTGCTAGTGGCACCGGGACTAGCGAGGGGGAGACCCAGTACTTC
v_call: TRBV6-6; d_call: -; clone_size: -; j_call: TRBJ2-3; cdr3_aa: CASSPTGGTDTQYF; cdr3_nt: TGTGCCAGCAGCCCCACTGGCGGCACAGATACGCAGTATTTT
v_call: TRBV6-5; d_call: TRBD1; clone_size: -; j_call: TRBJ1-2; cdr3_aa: CASSYSTGPNYGYTF; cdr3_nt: TGTGCCAGCAGTTACTCGACAGGGCCTAACTATGGCTACACCTTC
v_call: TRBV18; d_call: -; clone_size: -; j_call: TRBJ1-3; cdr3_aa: CASSPRQDPGNTIYF; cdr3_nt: TGTGCCAGCTCACCCCGACAGGACCCTGGAAACACCATATATTTT